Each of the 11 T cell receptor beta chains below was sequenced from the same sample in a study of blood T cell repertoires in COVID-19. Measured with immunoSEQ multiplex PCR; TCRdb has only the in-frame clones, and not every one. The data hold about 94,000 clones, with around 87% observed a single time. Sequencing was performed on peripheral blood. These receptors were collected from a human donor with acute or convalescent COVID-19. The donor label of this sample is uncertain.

The CDR3 sequence is CASSPGQTVEQYF. In DNA form, the CDR3 reads TGCGCCAGCAGCCCGGGACAGACGGTCGAGCAGTACTTC. The chain employs TRBV10-1 and TRBJ2-7; 7 bases are shared with TRBD1. There are 13 residues in the CDR3. CDR1 and CDR2 from the germline V gene are WNHNN and SYGVQD (reference sequence). V lost 6 bases, J lost 6 bases, and 8 bases stayed unmatched.

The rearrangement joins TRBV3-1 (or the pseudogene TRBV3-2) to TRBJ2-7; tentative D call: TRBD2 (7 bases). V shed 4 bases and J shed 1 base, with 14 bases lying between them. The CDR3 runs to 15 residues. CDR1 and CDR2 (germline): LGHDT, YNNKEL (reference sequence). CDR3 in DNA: TGTGCCAGCAGCCCCCCCGCGGGGGCTTCCTACGAGCAGTACTTC. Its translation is CASSPPAGASYEQYF.

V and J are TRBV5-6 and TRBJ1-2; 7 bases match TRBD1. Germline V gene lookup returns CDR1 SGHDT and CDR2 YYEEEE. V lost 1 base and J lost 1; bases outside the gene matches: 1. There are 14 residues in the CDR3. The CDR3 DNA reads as TGTGCCAGCAGCTTGTCAGGGGGTAACTATGGCTACACCTTC. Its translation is CASSLSGGNYGYTF.

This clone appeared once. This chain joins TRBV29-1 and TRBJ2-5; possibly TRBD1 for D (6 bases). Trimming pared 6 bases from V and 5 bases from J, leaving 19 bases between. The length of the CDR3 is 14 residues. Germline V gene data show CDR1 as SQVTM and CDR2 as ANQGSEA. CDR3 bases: TGCAGCGTCAAAAACAGGGAACTGATGGAGACCCAGTACTTC. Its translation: CSVKNRELMETQYF.

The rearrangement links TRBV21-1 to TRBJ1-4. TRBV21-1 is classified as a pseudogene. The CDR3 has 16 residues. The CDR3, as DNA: TGTGCCAGCAGCAAATCCTCCAAAGGGCGAGGGGAAAAACTGTTTTTT. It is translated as CASSKSSKGRGEKLFF.

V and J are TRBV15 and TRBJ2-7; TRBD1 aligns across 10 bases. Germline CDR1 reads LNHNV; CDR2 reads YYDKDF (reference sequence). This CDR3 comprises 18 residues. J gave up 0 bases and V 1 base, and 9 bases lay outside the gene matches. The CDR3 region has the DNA TGTGCCACCAGCAGAGGATCCCCGGGACAGGGGCACTCCTACGAGCAGTACTTC. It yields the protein CATSRGSPGQGHSYEQYF. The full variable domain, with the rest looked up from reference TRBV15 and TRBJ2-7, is DAMVIQNPRYQVTQFGKPVTLSCSQTLNHNVMYWYQQKSSQAPKLLFHYYDKDFNNEADTPDNFQSRRPNTSFCFLDIRSPGLGDTAMYLCATSRGSPGQGHSYEQYFGPGTRLTVT.

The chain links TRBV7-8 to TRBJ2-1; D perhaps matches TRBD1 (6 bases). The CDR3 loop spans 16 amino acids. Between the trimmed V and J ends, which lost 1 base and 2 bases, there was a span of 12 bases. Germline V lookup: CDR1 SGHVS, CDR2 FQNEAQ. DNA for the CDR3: TGTGCCAGCAGCTTAGTTGGACAGCTAACCTACAATGAGCAGTTCTTC. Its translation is CASSLVGQLTYNEQFF.

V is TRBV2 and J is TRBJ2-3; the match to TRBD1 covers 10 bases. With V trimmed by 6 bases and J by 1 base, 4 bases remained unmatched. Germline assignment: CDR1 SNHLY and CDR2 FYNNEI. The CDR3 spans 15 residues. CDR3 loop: CASRQGTGGTDTQYF. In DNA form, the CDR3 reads TGTGCCAGCAGGCAAGGGACAGGGGGCACAGATACGCAGTATTTT.

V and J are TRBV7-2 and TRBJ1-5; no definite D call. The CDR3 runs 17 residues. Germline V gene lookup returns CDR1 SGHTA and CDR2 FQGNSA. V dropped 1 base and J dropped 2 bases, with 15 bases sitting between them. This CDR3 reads CASSLVGQPDGNQPQHF. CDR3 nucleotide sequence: TGTGCCAGCAGCTTAGTTGGGCAACCCGATGGCAATCAGCCCCAGCATTTT.

The CDR3 DNA is TGTGCCAGCAGTCCGCCGGTACGCCAGCTGTTTTTT. It yields the protein CASSPPVRQLFF. The genes are TRBV27 and TRBJ2-2; no clear D. V shed 5 bases and J shed 12 bases, with 13 bases lying between them. This CDR3 is 12 amino acids long. The germline V gene has CDR1 MNHEY and CDR2 SMNVEV (reference sequence).

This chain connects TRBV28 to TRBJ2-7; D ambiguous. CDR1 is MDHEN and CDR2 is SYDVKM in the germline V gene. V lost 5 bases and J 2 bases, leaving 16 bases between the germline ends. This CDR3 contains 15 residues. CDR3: CASSLYSQVAYEQYF. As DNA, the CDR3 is TGTGCCAGCAGTCTCTACTCCCAGGTGGCCTACGAGCAGTACTTC.